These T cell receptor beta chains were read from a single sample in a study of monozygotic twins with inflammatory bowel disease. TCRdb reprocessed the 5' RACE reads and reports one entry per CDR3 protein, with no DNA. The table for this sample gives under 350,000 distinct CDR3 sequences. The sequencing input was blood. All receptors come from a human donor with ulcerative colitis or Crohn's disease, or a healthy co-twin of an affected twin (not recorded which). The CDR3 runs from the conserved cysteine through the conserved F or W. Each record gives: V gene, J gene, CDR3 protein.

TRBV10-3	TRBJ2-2	CAISESSNGELFF
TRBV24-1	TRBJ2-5	CATSDLRTSYF
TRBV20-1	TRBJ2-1	CSAITGVRGYNEQFF
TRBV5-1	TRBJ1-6	CASSIKGGPDNSPLHF
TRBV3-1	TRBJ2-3	CASSTAATDTQYF
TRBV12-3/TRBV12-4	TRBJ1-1	CASRRQGTRNTEAFF
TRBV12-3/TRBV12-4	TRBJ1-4	CASSWTAPTNEKLFF
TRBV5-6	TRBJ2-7	CASSSGQGSASEQYF
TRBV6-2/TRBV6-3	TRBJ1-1	CASGQGVWDTEASF
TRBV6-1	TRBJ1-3	CASSPLSRSGNTIYF
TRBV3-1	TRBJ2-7	CASSQERTGLYEQYF
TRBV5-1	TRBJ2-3	CASSSTDPTDTQYF
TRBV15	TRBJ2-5	CATRPSVQETQYF
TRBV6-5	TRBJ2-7	CASSYGTSGGIVEQYF
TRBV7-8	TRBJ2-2	CASSLAGQLVRELFF
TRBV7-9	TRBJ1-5	CASSSGRGQFSQPQHF
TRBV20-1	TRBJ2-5	CSAISGGIQTQYF
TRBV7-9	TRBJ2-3	CASSFVTTMLRDTQYF
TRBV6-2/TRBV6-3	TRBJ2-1	CASLMRYNEQFF
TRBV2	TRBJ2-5	CASRRTSGYQETQYF
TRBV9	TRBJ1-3	CASSVAPRTGGNTIYF
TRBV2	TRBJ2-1	CASRDRGRDSSEQFF
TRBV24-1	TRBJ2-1	CATSDFEGGQYNEQFF
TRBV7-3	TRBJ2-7	CASSSEVLGEQYF
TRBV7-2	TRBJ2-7	CASSQGHYEQYF
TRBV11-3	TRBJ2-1	CASSLGQDNEQFF
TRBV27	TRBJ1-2	CASSYYGTGAVVAGYTF
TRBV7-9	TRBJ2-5	CASTPRNKGQETQYF
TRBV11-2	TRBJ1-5	CASSLDSGDRQRGGQDQPQHF
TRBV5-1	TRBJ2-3	CASSSPGDWQYF
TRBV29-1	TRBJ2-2	CSVVFRRNTGELFF
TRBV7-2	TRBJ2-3	CASSLGAQSSTDTQYF
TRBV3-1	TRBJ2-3	CASSQESIPDTQYF
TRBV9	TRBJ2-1	CASGHGGNEQFF
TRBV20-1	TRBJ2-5	CSAIGQSQETQYF
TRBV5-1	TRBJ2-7	CASSESQREQYF
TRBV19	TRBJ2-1	CASNRPGNEQFF
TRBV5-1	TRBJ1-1	CASSLGRDISSEAFF
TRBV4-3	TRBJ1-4	CASSPAGPGFNEKLFF
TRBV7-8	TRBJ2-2	CASTWGDGELFF
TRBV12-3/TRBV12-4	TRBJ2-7	CASRQTGSGEQYF
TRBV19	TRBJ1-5	CASSPPGRGGNQPQHF
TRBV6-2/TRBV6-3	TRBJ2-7	CASSPDRGQYF
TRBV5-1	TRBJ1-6	CASTAGANSPLHF
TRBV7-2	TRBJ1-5	CASSLGQGRGSNQPQHF
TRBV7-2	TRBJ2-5	CASSLAGGRVETQYF
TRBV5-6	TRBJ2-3	CASSLMRGYTQYF
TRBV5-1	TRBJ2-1	CASSLGFSNEQFF
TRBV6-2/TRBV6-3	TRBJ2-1	CASSYSGRGQFF
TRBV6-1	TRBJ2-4	CASNPRGAGDKNIQYF
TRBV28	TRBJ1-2	CASSDTGGARGYTF
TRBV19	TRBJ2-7	CASSGRGQRYEQYF
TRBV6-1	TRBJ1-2	CASRQTRGQNYGYTF
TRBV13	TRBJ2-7	CASSLEVGIPPDEQYF
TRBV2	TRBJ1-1	CASTRERPRGAFF
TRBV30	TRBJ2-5	CAWSSGGGSLLAETQYF
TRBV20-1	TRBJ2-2	CSAIRLGPGELFF